This TCR beta chain was obtained from a study of cytomegalovirus exposure and HLA in healthy donors. The CDR3 runs 13 residues. V was clipped by 5 bases and J by 3 bases, with 9 bases between them. In germline, CDR1 is MNHEY, CDR2 SMNVEV (reference sequence). On this clone: Antigen specificity is unknown.

Study results and caveats: Rarity characterized most TCR sequences, yet some public TCRs appeared in many donors.

Libraries were prepared by immunoSEQ multiplex PCR; TCRdb keeps only in-frame clonotypes and omits some of them. In the table there are roughly 230,000 clones, about 92% of which are singletons. This TCR came from a woman aged 25 to 39 in good health and CMV-seronegative. The specimen sequenced was PBMCs. The chain links TRBV27 to TRBJ2-3, with a possible D match to TRBD2 (5 bases). This CDR3 is CASSQDWTDTQYF. The CDR3 bases are TGTGCCAGCAGTCAGGACTGGACAGATACGCAGTATTTT.